This is a list of T cell receptor beta chains from one sample in a study of CD8+ T cells in alopecia areata. Profiled with immunoSEQ multiplex PCR; TCRdb holds only in-frame clones, not every one. The sample carries 50,000 to 65,000 clones, more than 45% recorded once. The specimen was CD8+ T cells sorted from blood, collected at approximately week 37, from a patient treated with tofacitinib. The source is a human donor with alopecia areata. The CDR3 runs from the conserved cysteine through the conserved F or W. D genes are given only for firm matches. Only some rows state a clone size, as once, few, many or a class for expanded clones.

v_call	j_call	d_call	clone_size	cdr3_length	cdr3_nt	cdr3_aa
TRBV29-1	TRBJ1-2	-	-	11	TGCAGCGTTGATATGGGCAGGGGCTACACCTTC	CSVDMGRGYTF
TRBV7-9	TRBJ2-3	TRBD2	few	16	TGTGCCAGCAGCCAAGAAGTAGCGGGGTACACAGATACGCAGTATTTT	CASSQEVAGYTDTQYF
TRBV30	TRBJ2-3	TRBD1	-	14	TGTGCACCAAGGGGGACAGGGGCCGGAGATACGCAGTATTTT	CAPRGTGAGDTQYF
TRBV27	TRBJ1-5	-	few	17	TGTGCCAGCAGTTTATCGAAGGGGCTCTATAGCAATCAGCCCCAGCATTTT	CASSLSKGLYSNQPQHF
TRBV29-1	TRBJ2-1	-	-	13	TGCAGCGTAACACCGGGGACTTACAATGAGCAGTTCTTC	CSVTPGTYNEQFF
TRBV27	TRBJ2-4	-	few	16	TGTGCCAGCAGCCTCGGTTTGGCGGCCACCAAAAACATTCAGTACTTC	CASSLGLAATKNIQYF
TRBV27	TRBJ1-4	-	-	16	TGTGCCAGCAGACCGAGGCTTGAAGGGGCTAATGAAAAACTGTTTTTT	CASRPRLEGANEKLFF
TRBV30	TRBJ2-1	-	once	16	TGTGCCCTGGGGAGATTAGCGGTCGGCTCCTACAATGAGCAGTTCTTC	CALGRLAVGSYNEQFF
TRBV6-5	TRBJ1-1	TRBD1	-	15	TGTGCCAGCACTTTAGGATGGGACAGGACCACTGAAGCTTTCTTT	CASTLGWDRTTEAFF
TRBV7-3	TRBJ2-1	TRBD2	-	15	TGTGCCAGCAGCTCCGACCTAGCGGTGTACAATGAGCAGTTCTTC	CASSSDLAVYNEQFF
TRBV9	TRBJ2-1	TRBD2	-	16	TGTGCCAGCAGCGACCCCGGGACTAGCGGGATCAATGAGCAGTTCTTC	CASSDPGTSGINEQFF
TRBV9	TRBJ2-7	TRBD2	-	15	TGTGCCAGCAGCGTAGCTAGCGGATTCTCCTACGAGCAGTACTTC	CASSVASGFSYEQYF
TRBV6-7	TRBJ2-7	-	-	15	TGTGCCAGCACCCTCCCGCCTGGGACACCCTACGAGCAGTACTTC	CASTLPPGTPYEQYF
TRBV7-9	TRBJ1-1	TRBD1	-	14	TGTGCCAGCAGCACCAGCTTTCGACAGGGCCGAGCTTTCTTT	CASSTSFRQGRAFF
TRBV7-9	TRBJ2-7	-	-	15	TGTGCCAGCAGCTCCTCGACGGAGAACTCCTACGAGCAGTACTTC	CASSSSTENSYEQYF
TRBV30	TRBJ1-1	-	-	13	TGTGCCTGGAGTGTTATAGGAGGCACTGAAGCTTTCTTT	CAWSVIGGTEAFF
TRBV27	TRBJ1-2	-	few	15	TGTGCCAGCAGCCCTAGACAGTATTCTAGATATGGCTACACCTTC	CASSPRQYSRYGYTF
TRBV4-1	TRBJ1-2	TRBD1	-	15	TGCGCCAGCAGCGGTCCCGGGACAGGGGACTATGGCTACACCTTC	CASSGPGTGDYGYTF
TRBV29-1	TRBJ2-1	-	-	11	TGCAGCGCTCCACCCTACAATGAGCAGTTCTTC	CSAPPYNEQFF
TRBV29-1	TRBJ2-7	-	-	15	TGCAGCGCGAACGGGGTCGGCGGGGCATCCTACGAGCAGTACTTC	CSANGVGGASYEQYF
TRBV10-2	TRBJ1-2	-	-	13	TGCGCCAGCAGCCAGGGCGCTAACTATGGCTACACCTTC	CASSQGANYGYTF
TRBV29-1	TRBJ2-5	TRBD2	-	14	TGCAGCGCCGTGGGGCTAGCGGGAGTGGAGACCCAGTACTTC	CSAVGLAGVETQYF
TRBV29-1	TRBJ2-7	TRBD1	-	13	TGCAGCGTTGGGACAGGGGCCTCCTACGAGCAGTACTTC	CSVGTGASYEQYF
TRBV25-1	TRBJ1-1	-	few	13	TGTGCCAGCAGTGAATATGGGACCAACGGGGCTTTCTTT	CASSEYGTNGAFF
TRBV14	TRBJ2-5	-	few	15	TGTGCCAGCAGCCAAGACTGGAAGGGTCCAGAGACCCAGTACTTC	CASSQDWKGPETQYF
TRBV5-5	TRBJ1-5	-	-	15	TGTGCCAGCAGCTTAGGCACAACTAGCAATCAGCCCCAGCATTTT	CASSLGTTSNQPQHF
TRBV9	TRBJ2-1	TRBD1	-	16	TGTGCCAGCAGCGTATCGACAGGGGGCCTCTACAATGAGCAGTTCTTC	CASSVSTGGLYNEQFF
TRBV2	TRBJ1-2	TRBD1	-	14	TGTGCCAGCAGGGCCCGGGGCAGGGGGAGCGGCTACACCTTC	CASRARGRGSGYTF
TRBV7-9	TRBJ2-3	-	once	13	TGTGCCAGCAGCTTAGCCCTAGCAGATACGCAGTATTTT	CASSLALADTQYF
TRBV29-1	TRBJ2-6	-	few	14	TGCAGCGTTGAATCCGGGATATGGGCCAACGTCCTGACTTTC	CSVESGIWANVLTF
TRBV25-1	TRBJ1-1	-	-	15	TGTGCCAGCAGGTGGGGGGGGGCAGACAACACTGAAGCTTTCTTT	CASRWGGADNTEAFF
TRBV6-6	TRBJ2-7	-	-	16	TGTGCCAGCACCCCCCCCGAGACAGCGTACTCCTACGAGCAGTACTTC	CASTPPETAYSYEQYF
TRBV29-1	TRBJ2-3	TRBD2	-	15	TGCAGCTTCGCCGGGACTAGCGGCATCACAGATACGCAGTATTTT	CSFAGTSGITDTQYF
TRBV7-8	TRBJ2-7	TRBD1	few	14	TGTGCCAGCAGCGCGGGACAGGGGGAATTCGAGCAGTACTTC	CASSAGQGEFEQYF
TRBV29-1	TRBJ2-2	TRBD1	-	16	TGCAGCGTTGAAGTCTGGGGGACAGGGGTTAACGGGGAGCTGTTTTTT	CSVEVWGTGVNGELFF
TRBV29-1	TRBJ2-4	-	few	10	TGCAGCGTGGTAGATCAGGTGGCGTACTTC	CSVVDQVAYF
TRBV5-1	TRBJ2-3	TRBD2	-	15	TGCGCCAGCAGCTTCCTTTCCGGGAGGGCAGATACGCAGTATTTT	CASSFLSGRADTQYF
TRBV7-2	TRBJ2-1	TRBD1	large	15	TGTGCCAGCGGGACCGGGACAGCGAGTACTAATGAGCAGTTCTTC	CASGTGTASTNEQFF
TRBV29-1	TRBJ2-5	-	few	17	TGCAGCGTTGTTCTCGTAAGGGGACAGCGGGTCCGAGAGACCCAGTACTTC	CSVVLVRGQRVRETQYF
TRBV9	TRBJ2-7	-	-	16	TGTGCCAGCAGCGCACTAGATGGGGGGCCCACCTACGAGCAGTACTTC	CASSALDGGPTYEQYF
TRBV29-1	TRBJ1-2	-	few	15	TGCAGCGTTGAAGGTCGCCGGGACATAAAATATGGCTACACCTTC	CSVEGRRDIKYGYTF
TRBV7-9	TRBJ2-1	-	few	12	TGTGCCAGCAATACTGCGAGAAATGAGCAGTTCTTC	CASNTARNEQFF
TRBV5-6	TRBJ1-1	-	-	13	TGTGCCAGCAGCTTGGGCAGAGGGACTGAAGCTTTCTTT	CASSLGRGTEAFF
TRBV29-1	TRBJ1-2	-	few	15	TGCAGCGTGAGGGTCACGGCAGAAACAAACTATGGCTACACCTTC	CSVRVTAETNYGYTF
TRBV4-1	TRBJ2-7	-	-	16	TGCGCCAGCAGCCAAGATCCGCAGGTATTCTCCTACGAGCAGTACTTC	CASSQDPQVFSYEQYF
TRBV27	TRBJ2-7	-	-	13	TGTGCCAGCAGTTTCGGCAGGGCCTACGAGCAGTACTTC	CASSFGRAYEQYF
TRBV27	TRBJ2-5	-	-	15	TGTGCCAGCAATCCCAGGGGGGCCCACCAAGAGACCCAGTACTTC	CASNPRGAHQETQYF
TRBV29-1	TRBJ2-2	-	-	15	TGCAGCGTTGAAGACGTGGGAGTGGGCACCGGGGAGCTGTTTTTT	CSVEDVGVGTGELFF
TRBV25-1	TRBJ2-7	-	few	14	TGTGCCAGCAGTGAGTCCAGGGAAGCCTACGAGCAGTACTTC	CASSESREAYEQYF
TRBV29-1	TRBJ2-3	-	few	14	TGCAGCGTACCTGGAGGGGTGCCCACAGATACGCAGTATTTT	CSVPGGVPTDTQYF
TRBV29-1	TRBJ2-1	-	-	15	TGCAGCGTTTATTTGAGAGATCACCAGAAGGATGAGCAGTTCTTC	CSVYLRDHQKDEQFF
TRBV19	TRBJ1-5	TRBD1	few	15	TGTGCCAGTAGTATAGGGACAGGGATGGAACAGCCCCAGCATTTT	CASSIGTGMEQPQHF
TRBV5-1	TRBJ2-7	-	-	15	TGCGCCAGCAGGATCGAGACAGGTGTGACCTACGAGCAGTACTTC	CASRIETGVTYEQYF
TRBV5-1	TRBJ2-7	TRBD2	medium-sized	12	TGCGCCAGCTCTAGCGGGAGTTACGAGCAGTACTTC	CASSSGSYEQYF
TRBV15	TRBJ2-1	TRBD1	-	13	TGTGCCACCGGGACAGAGTATTCAAATGAGCAGTTCTTC	CATGTEYSNEQFF